Here is one TCR beta chain with its context. This sample was taken from a study of blood T cell repertoires in COVID-19. The table came from immunoSEQ multiplex PCR; TCRdb's copy has only in-frame clones and leaves some out. The table has tens of thousands of clones, 70% to 85% seen once. Source material: peripheral blood. The clonotype comes from a man in his sixties with active or convalescent COVID-19.

DNA of the CDR3: TGTGCCAGCACCCAACAGGGTAGCAATCAGCCCCAGCATTTT. Its protein product is CASTQQGSNQPQHF. The J gene is TRBJ1-5, the V gene TRBV6-6; D perhaps matches TRBD1 (6 bases). Germline values: CDR1 MNHNY, CDR2 SVGAGI (reference sequence). Deletions cut 7 bases from V and 0 bases from J, with 10 bases between. The CDR3 runs 14 residues.